This is a list of T cell receptor beta chains from one sample in a study of blood T cell repertoires in COVID-19. Sequencing used immunoSEQ multiplex PCR; TCRdb keeps in-frame clones, though not all of them. In the table there are approximately 300,000 clones, 87% of which are singletons. Sequencing was performed on peripheral blood. The receptors derive from a man younger than 35 with active or convalescent COVID-19. Each CDR3 is given with its conserved first and last residue. The D gene is left open where the match is weak. Clone size appears in some rows only: once, few, many, or a class for an expanded clone.

v_call	d_call	j_call	clone_size	cdr3_aa	cdr3_nt
TRBV29-1	.	TRBJ2-7	.	CSVDGGSSYEQYF	TGCAGCGTTGATGGCGGTAGCTCCTACGAGCAGTACTTC
TRBV5-4	.	TRBJ2-7	.	CASSLEPGSWFEQYF	TGTGCCAGCAGCCTCGAACCCGGGAGTTGGTTCGAGCAGTACTTC
TRBV9	TRBD1	TRBJ2-7	.	CASSTQTGDQLYEQYF	TGTGCCAGCAGCACCCAGACAGGGGATCAGTTATACGAGCAGTACTTC
TRBV19	.	TRBJ1-1	.	CASSMQGWGTEAFF	TGTGCCAGTAGTATGCAGGGATGGGGCACTGAAGCTTTCTTT
TRBV7-9	TRBD2	TRBJ2-7	.	CASSNISGTSDYEQYF	TGTGCCAGCAGCAACATCTCCGGGACTAGCGACTACGAGCAGTACTTC
TRBV27	.	TRBJ2-5	.	CASSFSAGFPKETQYF	TGTGCCAGCAGTTTTTCAGCAGGGTTCCCCAAAGAGACCCAGTACTTC
TRBV5-6	.	TRBJ1-5	.	CASSLQQGSYQPQHF	TGTGCCAGCAGCTTGCAGCAGGGAAGTTACCAGCCCCAGCATTTT
TRBV7-9	.	TRBJ1-4	.	CASSLSGGREKLFF	TGTGCCAGCAGCTTAAGCGGGGGAAGGGAAAAACTGTTTTTT
TRBV10-3	.	TRBJ2-1	once	CAISESGREQFF	TGTGCCATCAGTGAGTCTGGTCGGGAGCAGTTCTTC
TRBV7-7	TRBD2	TRBJ2-3	.	CASSWTTSATDTQYF	TGTGCCAGCAGCTGGACGACTAGCGCCACAGATACGCAGTATTTT
TRBV7-9	.	TRBJ2-1	.	CASSRSFGDNEQFF	TGTGCCAGCAGCCGGAGCTTCGGGGACAATGAGCAGTTCTTC
TRBV7-2	TRBD1	TRBJ2-2	.	CASSLGDRNTGELFF	TGTGCCAGCAGCTTAGGGGACAGGAACACCGGGGAGCTGTTTTTT
TRBV5-1	.	TRBJ1-3	.	CASSLEVRSGNTIYF	TGCGCCAGCAGCTTGGAAGTGCGCTCTGGAAACACCATATATTTT
TRBV2	.	TRBJ1-2	.	CASSTVGGGGYTF	TGTGCCAGCAGTACTGTAGGGGGGGGTGGCTACACCTTC
TRBV7-6	.	TRBJ2-1	.	CASSLPPDSGGEQFF	TGTGCCAGCAGCTTACCCCCGGACTCCGGTGGGGAGCAGTTCTTC
TRBV9	.	TRBJ1-1	.	CASSPNTRDTTEAFF	TGTGCCAGCAGCCCGAACACCCGGGACACCACTGAAGCTTTCTTT
TRBV5-1	.	TRBJ2-7	.	CASSLSPDTLRSEQYF	TGCGCCAGCAGCTTGAGCCCGGACACCCTCCGGTCCGAGCAGTACTTC
TRBV7-2	.	TRBJ1-4	once	CASSLAVREKLFF	TGTGCCAGCAGCTTAGCCGTGCGCGAAAAACTGTTTTTT
TRBV28	.	TRBJ1-2	.	CASSAGQNYGYTF	TGTGCCAGCAGTGCCGGACAGAACTATGGCTACACCTTC
TRBV6-1	.	TRBJ1-1	.	CASSEGTKNTEAFF	TGTGCCAGCAGTGAAGGGACAAAGAACACTGAAGCTTTCTTT
TRBV27	.	TRBJ1-5	.	CASSFAREGNQPQHF	TGTGCCAGCAGTTTCGCCAGGGAGGGCAATCAGCCCCAGCATTTT
TRBV7-2	TRBD1	TRBJ2-1	.	CASQLTGAGEQFF	TGTGCAAGCCAACTCACAGGGGCCGGTGAGCAGTTCTTC
TRBV19	.	TRBJ1-4	.	CASSIRETTNEKLFF	TGTGCCAGTAGTATTAGAGAGACAACTAATGAAAAACTGTTTTTT
TRBV5-1	.	TRBJ1-2	.	CASSLEGEGYGYTF	TGCGCCAGCAGCTTGGAAGGGGAGGGCTATGGCTACACCTTC
TRBV29-1	.	TRBJ1-1	.	CSVVRGTEAFF	TGCAGCGTTGTAAGGGGCACTGAAGCTTTCTTT
TRBV11-2	TRBD2	TRBJ2-3	.	CASSQLPAGGGGTDTQYF	TGTGCCAGCAGCCAATTACCGGCCGGCGGGGGGGGTACAGATACGCAGTATTTT
TRBV11-2	.	TRBJ2-6	.	CASSWGVVSGANVLTF	TGTGCCAGCAGTTGGGGGGTAGTCTCTGGGGCCAACGTCCTGACTTTC
TRBV19	.	TRBJ1-2	.	CATPGETNYGYTF	TGTGCCACCCCCGGGGAAACTAACTATGGCTACACCTTC
TRBV27	TRBD1	TRBJ1-5	once	CARTGQYSNQPQHF	TGTGCCAGGACAGGGCAATATAGCAATCAGCCCCAGCATTTT
TRBV11-2	.	TRBJ1-1	.	CASSVAGFWDTEAFF	TGTGCCAGCAGCGTAGCAGGGTTTTGGGACACTGAAGCTTTCTTT
TRBV5-8	.	TRBJ1-3	.	CASSFEVSGNTIYF	TGTGCCAGCAGCTTTGAGGTCTCTGGAAACACCATATATTTT
TRBV19	TRBD1	TRBJ1-2	.	CASRQGGPYGYTF	TGTGCCAGTCGGCAGGGGGGCCCCTATGGCTACACCTTC
TRBV18	.	TRBJ2-2	.	CASSPGQNTGELFF	TGTGCCAGCTCACCGGGACAGAACACCGGGGAGCTGTTTTTT
TRBV11-2	.	TRBJ2-7	.	CASSHGGYEQYF	TGTGCCAGCAGCCACGGGGGCTACGAGCAGTACTTC
TRBV19	.	TRBJ1-5	.	CASSQEARQPQHF	TGTGCCAGTAGTCAGGAGGCGCGGCAGCCCCAGCATTTT
TRBV10-3	TRBD1	TRBJ2-2	.	CAISGGHLDRQAGELFF	TGTGCCATCAGTGGGGGGCACCTGGACAGGCAGGCCGGGGAGCTGTTTTTT
TRBV3-1/TRBV3-2	.	TRBJ2-1	few	CASSRDFGYNEQFF	TGTGCCAGCAGCCGGGACTTTGGCTACAATGAGCAGTTCTTC
TRBV5-4	.	TRBJ1-1	.	CASSLATGNTEAFF	TGTGCCAGCAGCTTAGCGACAGGGAACACTGAAGCTTTCTTT
TRBV25-1	TRBD1	TRBJ2-7	.	CASSESPDRGLYEQYF	TGTGCCAGCAGTGAATCCCCGGACAGGGGGCTCTACGAGCAGTACTTC
TRBV4-3	.	TRBJ1-2	few	CASSQVQFYGYTF	TGCGCCAGCAGCCAAGTTCAGTTCTATGGCTACACCTTC
TRBV19	.	TRBJ2-3	.	CASRRRAGDTQYF	TGTGCCAGTAGGCGTAGGGCAGGGGATACGCAGTATTTT
TRBV19	.	TRBJ2-3	.	CASSKEYSTDTQYF	TGTGCCAGTAGTAAGGAGTATAGCACAGATACGCAGTATTTT
TRBV5-1	TRBD1	TRBJ1-1	.	CASSWLPGQGDTEAFF	TGCGCCAGCAGCTGGCTCCCGGGACAGGGGGACACTGAAGCTTTCTTT